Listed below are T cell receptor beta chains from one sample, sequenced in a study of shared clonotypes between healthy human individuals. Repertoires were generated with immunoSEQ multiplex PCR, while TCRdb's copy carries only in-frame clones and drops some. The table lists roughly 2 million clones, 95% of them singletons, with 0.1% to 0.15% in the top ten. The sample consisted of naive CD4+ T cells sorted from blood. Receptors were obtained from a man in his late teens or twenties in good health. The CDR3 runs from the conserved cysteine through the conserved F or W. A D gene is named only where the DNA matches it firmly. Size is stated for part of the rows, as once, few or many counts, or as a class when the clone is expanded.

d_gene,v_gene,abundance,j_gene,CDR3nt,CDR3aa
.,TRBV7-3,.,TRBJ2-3,TGTGCCAGCAGCTTAGTAGGGAAGAGCACAGATACGCAGTATTTT,CASSLVGKSTDTQYF
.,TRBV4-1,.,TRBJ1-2,TGCGCCAGCAGCCAGGGGGTCTACTATGGCTACACCTTC,CASSQGVYYGYTF
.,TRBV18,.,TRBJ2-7,TGTGCCAGCTCACCTCCAAGCTCCTACGAGCAGTACTTC,CASSPPSSYEQYF
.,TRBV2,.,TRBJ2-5,TGTGCCAGCAGTGATGAGGGGACCCAGTACTTC,CASSDEGTQYF
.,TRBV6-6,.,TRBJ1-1,TGTGCCAGCATCCGGACACAGATGAACACTGAAGCTTTCTTT,CASIRTQMNTEAFF
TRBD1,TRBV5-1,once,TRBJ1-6,TGCGCCAGCAGCTTGGCTTCAGGGGGCTATTCACCCCTCCACTTT,CASSLASGGYSPLHF
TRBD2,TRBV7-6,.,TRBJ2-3,TGTGCCAGCAGCCTAGCGGGCCCACCCACAGATACGCAGTATTTT,CASSLAGPPTDTQYF
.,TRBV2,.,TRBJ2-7,TGTGCCAGCAGCCTCACTGCATACGAGCAGTACTTC,CASSLTAYEQYF
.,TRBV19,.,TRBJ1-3,TGTGCCAGTAGTATCGGAGGGGCAGTTTCTGGAAACACCATATATTTT,CASSIGGAVSGNTIYF
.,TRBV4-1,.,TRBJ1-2,TGCGCCAGCAGCCCCTCCTCCGGGACACCATATGGCTACACCTTC,CASSPSSGTPYGYTF
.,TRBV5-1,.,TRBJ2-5,TGCGCCAGCAGCTTGGCAGGGGTCGGAGAGACCCAGTACTTC,CASSLAGVGETQYF
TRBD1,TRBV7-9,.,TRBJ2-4,TGTGCCAGCAGCCCGGATGGTGGACAGGCAGGCAAAAACATTCAGTACTTC,CASSPDGGQAGKNIQYF
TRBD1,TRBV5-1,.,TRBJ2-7,TGCGCCAGCAGCTTGGACTCGGGACAGAGCTCCTACGAGCAGTACTTC,CASSLDSGQSSYEQYF
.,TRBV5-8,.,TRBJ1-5,TGTGCCAGCAGCTTGGACGGGGATAGCAATCAGCCCCAGCATTTT,CASSLDGDSNQPQHF
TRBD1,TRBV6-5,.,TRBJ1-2,TGTGCCAGCAGTTACTCCCGGACAGGGCTTCCGTATGGCTACACCTTC,CASSYSRTGLPYGYTF
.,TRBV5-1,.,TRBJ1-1,TGCGCCAGCAGCTTGGGGGACCGGGGCCGCCCGAACACTGAAGCTTTCTTT,CASSLGDRGRPNTEAFF
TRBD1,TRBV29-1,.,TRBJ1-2,TGCAGCGCCGAGGGGACAGGGGGCTATATGGTTGATGGCTACACCTTC,CSAEGTGGYMVDGYTF
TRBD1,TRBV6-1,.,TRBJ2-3,TGTGCCAGCAGCGGGGACAGGACGACAACGCAGTATTTT,CASSGDRTTTQYF
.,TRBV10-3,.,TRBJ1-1,TGTGCCACCTCTCCTGACGGGGTCTCTGAAGCTTTCTTT,CATSPDGVSEAFF
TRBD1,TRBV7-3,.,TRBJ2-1,TGTGCCAGCAGCTTAAGGGGGTCCGGGACAGGGTATTCCTACAATGAGCAGTTCTTC,CASSLRGSGTGYSYNEQFF
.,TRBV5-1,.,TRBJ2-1,TGCGCCAGCGTGCTGCAGATTTCCGCCTACAATGAGCAGTTCTTC,CASVLQISAYNEQFF
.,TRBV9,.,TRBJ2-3,TGTGCCAGCAGCGTAGGAGGCGGTGCAGATACGCAGTATTTT,CASSVGGGADTQYF
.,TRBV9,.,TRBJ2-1,TGTGCCAGCAGCGTAGGAGACAGCTCCTACAATGAGCAGTTCTTC,CASSVGDSSYNEQFF
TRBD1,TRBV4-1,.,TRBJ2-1,TGCGCCAGCAGCCAAGGGGACAGCTACAATGAGCAGTTCTTC,CASSQGDSYNEQFF
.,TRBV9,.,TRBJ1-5,TGTGCCAGCAGCGTAGAAGGAAGCAATCAGCCCCAGCATTTT,CASSVEGSNQPQHF
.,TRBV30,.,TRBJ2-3,TGTGCCTGGAGTGTATACGTCGGGGGCGCAGGGCGGGCCGGCACAGATACGCAGTATTTT,CAWSVYVGGAGRAGTDTQYF
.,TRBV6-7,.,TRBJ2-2,TGTGCCAGCAGTTACTCCAATGACGGGGGCCCCAACACCGGGGAGCTGTTTTTT,CASSYSNDGGPNTGELFF
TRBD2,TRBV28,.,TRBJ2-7,TGTGCCAGCAGCCCGGGCGGGGGTTCCTACGAGCAGTACTTC,CASSPGGGSYEQYF
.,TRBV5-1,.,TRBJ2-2,TGCGCCAGCAGTCCCAGTAGGGGGAACACCGGGGAGCTGTTTTTT,CASSPSRGNTGELFF
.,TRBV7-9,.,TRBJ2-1,TGTGCCAGCAGCTCGGCAAGGGTAGAAGATGAGCAGTTCTTC,CASSSARVEDEQFF
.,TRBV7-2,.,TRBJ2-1,TGTGCCAGCAGCGCTTCAGGGCCATACAATGAGCAGTTCTTC,CASSASGPYNEQFF
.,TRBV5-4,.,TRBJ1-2,TGTGCCAGCAGCCCGACTGCGGCAGACTATGGCTACACCTTC,CASSPTAADYGYTF
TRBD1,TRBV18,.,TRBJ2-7,TGTGCCAGCTCACTGGGACAGGGGAGCTCCTACGAGCAGTACTTC,CASSLGQGSSYEQYF